This T cell receptor (beta chain) was observed in a study of breast tumors, draining lymph nodes, adjacent tissues. This clonotype was counted many times. Its specificity is not known. Looked up from germline, CDR1 is SGHRS and CDR2 is YFSETQ. Trimming cost V 4 bases and J 3 bases, with 8 bases left between them. The CDR3 loop spans 12 amino acids. TCRdb redid the calling of the multiplex PCR reads with MiXCR, one entry per CDR3 protein. This sample has 200,000 to 250,000 distinct CDR3 sequences, with less than 40% found just once. Study-wide results and limits: The lymph node origin of tumor T cells was framed as consistent with a hypothesis, not demonstrated. Tumor repertoires ranked between lymph nodes and nontumor tissue in diversity, with V and J gene preferences. Luminal-like breast cancer showed significantly higher tumor–nontumor repertoire similarity than basal-like. Most tumor T cells seemingly derive from lymph node, then expand in tumor.

Axillary draining lymph nodes of breast cancer patients supplied the node samples. The TCR comes from a female donor with breast cancer. Some clones in this sample may be carry-over from other donors' samples. Sequencing used axillary lymph node tissue. The chain uses TRBV5-1 and TRBJ2-7, with D possibly TRBD1 on 6 matching bases. CDR3 region: CASSTDSYEQYF. As DNA, the CDR3 is TGCGCCAGCAGCACGGACAGCTACGAGCAGTACTTC.